Below, 17 T cell receptor beta chains from the same sample are listed, as sequenced in a study of T cells in women clearing cervical HPV infection. Method: immunoSEQ multiplex PCR; TCRdb's copy keeps in-frame clones and lacks some. The table counts roughly 30,000 clones; around 4% lies in the top ten. The sequencing sample was made of blood buffy coat. Source of these receptors: a woman between 18 and 75 years old with a cervical HPV16 infection that either progressed to CIN3+ or cleared (not recorded which).

As regards this clone: The read gets to within 3 residues of the CDR3 end, and the germline J gene fills in the rest. The chain carries TRBV14 and TRBJ1-1; tentative D call: TRBD1 (5 bases). This CDR3 is 15 amino acids long. V gave up 3 bases and J gave up 4 bases, with 15 bases separating them. Germline values: CDR1 SGHDN, CDR2 FVKESK. Partial CDR3 DNA: TGTGCCAGCAGCCAGGAGGGGAGGGGAATCACTGAA. Protein sequence: CASSQEGRGITE. The entire CDR3 protein is CASSQEGRGITEAFF.

Remarks on this clone: Read sequence stops 3 residues before the CDR3 end, and the germline J gene provides the missing end. The rearrangement links TRBV19 to TRBJ1-2; 8 nucleotides agree with TRBD1. The CDR3 totals 13 residues. With 9 bases clipped from V and 4 bases from J, the junction kept 7 bases outside the gene matches. From germline, CDR1 is LNHDA and CDR2 SQIVND (reference sequence). The covered CDR3 bases are TGTGCCAGCCGGACAGGGCTCACCTATGGC. This encodes CASRTGLTYG. The entire CDR3 is CASRTGLTYGYTF.

As regards this clone: The read ends 3 residues before the CDR3 terminus; that terminus is restored from the germline J gene. The chain uses TRBV20-1 and TRBJ2-1; 9 bases align to TRBD2. The CDR3 covers 14 residues. V dropped 0 bases and J dropped 7; count of bases not matched to a gene: 4. Germline CDR1 DFQATT, CDR2 SNEGSKA (reference sequence). This chain's CDR3 is CSARDATSGNEQFF. Incomplete CDR3 DNA: TGCAGTGCTAGAGATGCCACTAGCGGGAATGAG.

On this clone: The read ends 3 residues early relative to the CDR3; the germline J gene fills the gap. The chain joins TRBV20-1 to TRBJ1-6, with 12 nucleotides matching TRBD1. Germline V gives CDR1 DFQATT, CDR2 SNEGSKA (reference sequence). Trimming at V came to 5 bases and at J to 0 bases, leaving 5 bases not matched to a gene. The CDR3 totals 17 residues. CDR3 protein: CSAAPGQGASYNSPLHF. Partial CDR3 DNA: TGCAGTGCTGCCCCGGGACAGGGGGCCTCCTATAATTCACCC.

CDR3 DNA, as far as it was read: TGCGCCAGCTCCGTTAGCGGGGCCAAGGGGACG. It yields the protein CASSVSGAKGT. The whole CDR3 sequence reads CASSVSGAKGTQYF. The chain combines TRBV5-1 with TRBJ2-3; 8 bases line up with TRBD2. The read gets to within 3 residues of the CDR3 end, and the germline J gene fills in the rest. CDR1 SGHRS and CDR2 YFSETQ come from the germline V gene. The CDR3 has 14 amino acids.

With respect to this clone: Sequencing ends 3 residues short of the CDR3 end; the germline J gene provides the rest. The chain recombines TRBV20-1 with TRBJ2-3; TRBD2 agrees at 12 bases. Trimming cost V 3 bases and J 4 bases; bases outside gene matches: 8. The CDR3 is 16 residues long. Germline CDR1 DFQATT, CDR2 SNEGSKA (reference sequence). CDR3 DNA (partial): TGCAGTGCTAGGGCTCCTAGCGGGGGGGCGGCAGATACG. It encodes CSARAPSGGAADT. The full CDR3 sequence reads CSARAPSGGAADTQYF.

To note about this clone: The read comes to an end 3 residues before the CDR3 does, leaving the germline J gene to fill in the end. The chain is built from TRBV19 and TRBJ2-1; 11 positions match TRBD2. Germline V gives CDR1 LNHDA, CDR2 SQIVND (reference sequence). The V segment lost 0 bases and the J segment 7 bases; nucleotides outside the gene matches: 11. CDR3 length equals 18 residues. The CDR3 loop is CASSIDLVGSGRDNEQFF. The sequenced part of the CDR3 DNA is TGTGCCAGTAGTATAGATCTGGTGGGTAGCGGGAGGGATAATGAG.

As regards this clone: The CDR3 end falls 3 residues outside the read, so it is completed with the germline J gene. The chain carries TRBV5-1 and TRBJ1-1, with D maybe TRBD1 (6 bases). The CDR3 sequence is 14 residues long. The germline CDR1 and CDR2 sequences are SGHRS and YFSETQ. Trimming cost V 5 bases and J 1 base, with 12 bases left between them. The CDR3 DNA, read in part, is TGCGCCAGCAGGGTACAGGGAGAGAACACTGAA. Translated: CASRVQGENTE. The whole CDR3 sequence is CASRVQGENTEAFF.

Regarding this clone: The CDR3 goes on 3 residues after the read ends, and that part is filled in from the germline J gene. The J gene is TRBJ1-2, the V gene TRBV7-2; no clear D. The CDR3 has 15 amino acids. Germline CDR1 reads SGHTA; CDR2 reads FQGNSA. The DNA read from the CDR3 is TGTGCCAGCAGCCCTTCTGGAGAAGACACAGATACC. It specifies CASSPSGEDTDT. The CDR3, in full, reads CASSPSGEDTDTYTF.

As regards this clone: The read ends 3 residues early relative to the CDR3; the germline J gene fills the gap. The chain carries TRBV19 and TRBJ2-4; 11 bases match TRBD2. Germline CDR1 LNHDA, CDR2 SQIVND (reference sequence). The trim removed 5 bases at V and 1 base at J, leaving 4 bases unmatched. The CDR3 sequence is 16 residues long. The DNA read from the CDR3 is TGTGCCAGTAGTCCGCCTAGCGGGGGGGCCAAAAACATT. This translates into CASSPPSGGAKNI. The whole CDR3 is CASSPPSGGAKNIQYF.

About this clone: The CDR3 end falls 3 residues outside the read, so it is completed with the germline J gene. The chain has TRBV19 and TRBJ1-2; a possible D gene is TRBD1 (6 bases). The CDR3 runs 15 residues. Trimming stripped 7 bases from V and 4 bases from J, with 19 bases between. The V gene's germline CDR1 is LNHDA and CDR2 SQIVND (reference sequence). CDR3: CASNNLQGGGYGYTF. The sequenced part of the CDR3 DNA is TGTGCCAGTAACAACCTACAGGGAGGAGGCTATGGC.

The sequenced part of the CDR3 DNA is TGTGCCAGCAGCTTCTCCTGGGACATTAGCAATCAGCCC. Residues: CASSFSWDISNQP. In full, the CDR3 reads CASSFSWDISNQPQHF. The chain combines TRBV7-8 with TRBJ1-5; the D gene is possibly TRBD1 (6 bases). Read coverage stops 3 residues before the CDR3 terminus; the germline J gene supplies the remainder. Germline V gene lookup returns CDR1 SGHVS and CDR2 FQNEAQ. This CDR3 region has 16 residues. The V and J ends lost 3 bases and 0 bases respectively, with 12 bases between them.

Comments on this clone: Read sequence stops 3 residues before the CDR3 end, and the germline J gene provides the missing end. The genes are TRBV28 and TRBJ1-1; D gene unclear. The V and J ends lost 7 bases and 0 bases respectively, with 9 bases between them. CDR3 size: 13 residues. Germline V gives CDR1 MDHEN, CDR2 SYDVKM. The CDR3 reads CASKDSMNTEAFF. The CDR3 bases that were read are TGTGCCAGCAAGGACTCCATGAACACTGAA.

As concerns this clone: The CDR3 is cut off 3 residues early in the read; its end comes from the germline J gene. This chain uses TRBV19 with TRBJ1-4, with TRBD1 identical over 7 bases. CDR1 is LNHDA and CDR2 is SQIVND in the germline V gene (reference sequence). The CDR3 is 14 amino acids. The part of the CDR3 DNA that was read is TGTGCCAGTAGTGGAGGACAGGTTAATTCACCA. It codes for CASSGGQVNSP. The full CDR3 sequence reads CASSGGQVNSPLFF.

Worth noting for this clone: The sequenced fragment ends 3 residues before the CDR3 boundary, so the rest is inferred from the germline J gene. The chain couples TRBV6-2 or TRBV6-3 to TRBJ2-3; 11 bases are a match to TRBD1. CDR1 MNHEY and CDR2 SVGEGT come from the germline V gene. The CDR3 is made up of 16 amino acids. CDR3 DNA (partial): TGTGCCAGCAGTCGCGGACAGGGGGCGATTCAAGAGACG. Protein: CASSRGQGAIQET. In full, the CDR3 is CASSRGQGAIQETQYF.

With regard to this clone: Sequencing ends 3 residues short of the CDR3 end; the germline J gene provides the rest. The chain has TRBV20-1 and TRBJ2-1; D possibly corresponds to TRBD2 (5 bases). The CDR3 spans 12 residues. The V end lost 3 bases, the J end lost 9 bases, and 12 bases lay between the germline ends. Germline V CDR1 and CDR2: DFQATT, SNEGSKA (reference sequence). CDR3 DNA (partial): TGCAGTGCTAGTGAGGCTAGCCTTGAG. Its protein is CSASEASLE. The CDR3 in full is CSASEASLEQFF.

By frequency, this clone is medium-sized. Read coverage stops 3 residues before the CDR3 terminus; the germline J gene supplies the remainder. This sequence joins TRBV29-1 and TRBJ2-3; D might be TRBD2 (6 bases). The V end was cut by 3 bases, the J end by 6 bases, with 10 bases between. The V gene's germline CDR1 is SQVTM and CDR2 ANQGSEA. This CDR3 contains 12 residues. CDR3 DNA (partial): TGCAGCGTTGAGCCACGGGGGGATACG. Translating it yields CSVEPRGDT. From start to end, the CDR3 is CSVEPRGDTQYF.